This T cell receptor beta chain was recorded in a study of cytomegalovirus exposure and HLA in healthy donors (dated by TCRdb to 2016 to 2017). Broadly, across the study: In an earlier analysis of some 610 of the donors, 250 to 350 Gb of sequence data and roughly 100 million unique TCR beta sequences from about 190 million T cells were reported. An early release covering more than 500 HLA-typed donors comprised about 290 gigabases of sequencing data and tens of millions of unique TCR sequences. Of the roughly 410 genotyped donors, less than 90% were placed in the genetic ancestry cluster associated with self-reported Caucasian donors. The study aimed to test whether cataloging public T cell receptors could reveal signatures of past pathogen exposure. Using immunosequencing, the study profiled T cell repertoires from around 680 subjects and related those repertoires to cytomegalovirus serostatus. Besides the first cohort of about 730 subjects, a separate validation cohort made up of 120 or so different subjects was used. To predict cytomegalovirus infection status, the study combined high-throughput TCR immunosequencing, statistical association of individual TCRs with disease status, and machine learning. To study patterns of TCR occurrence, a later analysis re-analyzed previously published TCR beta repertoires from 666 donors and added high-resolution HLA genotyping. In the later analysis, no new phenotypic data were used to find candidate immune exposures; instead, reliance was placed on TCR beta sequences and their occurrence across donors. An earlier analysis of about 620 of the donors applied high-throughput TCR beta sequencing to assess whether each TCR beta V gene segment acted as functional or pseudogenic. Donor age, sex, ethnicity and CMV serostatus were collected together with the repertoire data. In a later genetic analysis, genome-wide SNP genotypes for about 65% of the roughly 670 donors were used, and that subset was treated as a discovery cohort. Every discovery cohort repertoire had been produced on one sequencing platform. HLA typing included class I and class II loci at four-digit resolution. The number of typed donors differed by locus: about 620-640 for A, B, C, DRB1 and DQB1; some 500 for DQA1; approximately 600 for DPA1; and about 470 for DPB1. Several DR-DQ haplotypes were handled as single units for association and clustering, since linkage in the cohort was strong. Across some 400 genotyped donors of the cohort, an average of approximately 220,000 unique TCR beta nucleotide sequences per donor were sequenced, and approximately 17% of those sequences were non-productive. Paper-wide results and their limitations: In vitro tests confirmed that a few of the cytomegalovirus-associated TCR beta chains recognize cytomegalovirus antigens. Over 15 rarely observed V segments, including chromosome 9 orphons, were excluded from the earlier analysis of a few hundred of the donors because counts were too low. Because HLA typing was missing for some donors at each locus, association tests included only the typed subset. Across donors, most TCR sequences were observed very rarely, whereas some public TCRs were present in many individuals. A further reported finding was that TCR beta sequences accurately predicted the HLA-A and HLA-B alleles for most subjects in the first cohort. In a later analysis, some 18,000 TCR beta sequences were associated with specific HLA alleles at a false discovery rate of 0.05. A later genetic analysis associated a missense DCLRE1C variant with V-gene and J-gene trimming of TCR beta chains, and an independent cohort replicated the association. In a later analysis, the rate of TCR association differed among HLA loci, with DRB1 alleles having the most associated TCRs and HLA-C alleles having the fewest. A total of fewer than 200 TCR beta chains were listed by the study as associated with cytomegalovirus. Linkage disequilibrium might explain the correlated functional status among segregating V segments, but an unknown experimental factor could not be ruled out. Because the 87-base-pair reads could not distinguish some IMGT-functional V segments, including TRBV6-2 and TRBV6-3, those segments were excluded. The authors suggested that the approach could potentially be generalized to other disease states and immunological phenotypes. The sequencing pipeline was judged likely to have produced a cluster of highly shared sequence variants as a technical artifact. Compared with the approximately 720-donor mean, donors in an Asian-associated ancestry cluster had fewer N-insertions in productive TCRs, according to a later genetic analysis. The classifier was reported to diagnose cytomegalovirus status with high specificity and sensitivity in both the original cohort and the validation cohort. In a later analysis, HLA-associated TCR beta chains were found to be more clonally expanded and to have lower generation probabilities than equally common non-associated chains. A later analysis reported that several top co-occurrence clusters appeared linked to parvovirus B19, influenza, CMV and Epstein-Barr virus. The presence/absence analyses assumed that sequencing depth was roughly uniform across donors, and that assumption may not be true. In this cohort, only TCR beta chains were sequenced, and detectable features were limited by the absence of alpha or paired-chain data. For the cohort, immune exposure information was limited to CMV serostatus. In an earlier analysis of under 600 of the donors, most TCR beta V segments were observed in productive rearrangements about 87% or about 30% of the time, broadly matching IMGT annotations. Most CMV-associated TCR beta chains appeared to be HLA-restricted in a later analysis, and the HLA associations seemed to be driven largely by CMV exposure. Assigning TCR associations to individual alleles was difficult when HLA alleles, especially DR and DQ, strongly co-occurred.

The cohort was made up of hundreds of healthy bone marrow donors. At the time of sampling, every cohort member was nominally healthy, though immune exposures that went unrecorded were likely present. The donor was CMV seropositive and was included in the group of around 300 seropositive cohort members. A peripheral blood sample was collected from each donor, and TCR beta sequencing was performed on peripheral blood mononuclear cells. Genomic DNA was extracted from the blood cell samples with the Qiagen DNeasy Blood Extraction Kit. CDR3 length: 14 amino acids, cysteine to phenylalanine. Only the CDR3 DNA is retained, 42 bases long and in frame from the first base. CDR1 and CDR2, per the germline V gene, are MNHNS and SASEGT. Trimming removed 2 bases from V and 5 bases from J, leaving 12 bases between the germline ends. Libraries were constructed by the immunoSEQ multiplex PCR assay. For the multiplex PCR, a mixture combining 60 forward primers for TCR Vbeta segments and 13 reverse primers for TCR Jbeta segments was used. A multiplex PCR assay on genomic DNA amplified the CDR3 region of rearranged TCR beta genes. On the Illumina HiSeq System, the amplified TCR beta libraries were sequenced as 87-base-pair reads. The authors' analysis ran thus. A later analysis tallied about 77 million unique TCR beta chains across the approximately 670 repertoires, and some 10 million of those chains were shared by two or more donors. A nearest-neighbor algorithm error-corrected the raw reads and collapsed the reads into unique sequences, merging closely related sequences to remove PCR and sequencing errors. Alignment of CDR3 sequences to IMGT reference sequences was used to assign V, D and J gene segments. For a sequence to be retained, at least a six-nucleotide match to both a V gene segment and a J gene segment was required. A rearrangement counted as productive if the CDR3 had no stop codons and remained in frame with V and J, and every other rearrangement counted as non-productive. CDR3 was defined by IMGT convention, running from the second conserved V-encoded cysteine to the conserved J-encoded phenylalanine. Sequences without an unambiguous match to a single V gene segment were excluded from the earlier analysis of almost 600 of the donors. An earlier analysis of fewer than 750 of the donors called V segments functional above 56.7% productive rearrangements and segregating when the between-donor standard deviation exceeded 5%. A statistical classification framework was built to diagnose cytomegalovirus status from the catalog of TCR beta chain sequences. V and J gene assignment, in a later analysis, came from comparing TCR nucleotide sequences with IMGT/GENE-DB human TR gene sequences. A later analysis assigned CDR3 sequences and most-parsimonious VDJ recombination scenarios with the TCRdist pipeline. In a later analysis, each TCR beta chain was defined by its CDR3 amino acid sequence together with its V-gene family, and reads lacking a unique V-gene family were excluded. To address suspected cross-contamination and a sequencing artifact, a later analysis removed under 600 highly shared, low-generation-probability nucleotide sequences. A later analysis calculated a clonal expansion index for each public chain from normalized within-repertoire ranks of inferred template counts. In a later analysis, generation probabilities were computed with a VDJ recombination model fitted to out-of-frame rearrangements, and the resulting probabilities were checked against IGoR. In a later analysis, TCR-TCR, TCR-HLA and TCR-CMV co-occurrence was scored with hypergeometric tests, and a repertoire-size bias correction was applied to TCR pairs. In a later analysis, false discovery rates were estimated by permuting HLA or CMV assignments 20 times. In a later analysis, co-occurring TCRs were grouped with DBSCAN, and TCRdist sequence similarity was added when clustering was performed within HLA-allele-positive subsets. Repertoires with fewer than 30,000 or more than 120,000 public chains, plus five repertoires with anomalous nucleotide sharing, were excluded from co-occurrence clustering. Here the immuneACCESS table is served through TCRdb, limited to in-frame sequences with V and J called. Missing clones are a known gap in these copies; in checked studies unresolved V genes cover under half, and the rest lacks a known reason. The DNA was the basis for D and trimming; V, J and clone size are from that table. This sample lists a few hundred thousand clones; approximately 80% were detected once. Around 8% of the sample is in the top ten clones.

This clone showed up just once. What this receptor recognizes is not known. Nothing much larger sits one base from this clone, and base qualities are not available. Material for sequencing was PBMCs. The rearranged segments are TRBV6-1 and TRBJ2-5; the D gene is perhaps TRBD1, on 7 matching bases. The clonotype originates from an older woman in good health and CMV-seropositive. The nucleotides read TGTGCCAGCAGTGAAAACAGGGGAGGCGAGACCCAGTACTTC. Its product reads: CASSENRGGETQYF.